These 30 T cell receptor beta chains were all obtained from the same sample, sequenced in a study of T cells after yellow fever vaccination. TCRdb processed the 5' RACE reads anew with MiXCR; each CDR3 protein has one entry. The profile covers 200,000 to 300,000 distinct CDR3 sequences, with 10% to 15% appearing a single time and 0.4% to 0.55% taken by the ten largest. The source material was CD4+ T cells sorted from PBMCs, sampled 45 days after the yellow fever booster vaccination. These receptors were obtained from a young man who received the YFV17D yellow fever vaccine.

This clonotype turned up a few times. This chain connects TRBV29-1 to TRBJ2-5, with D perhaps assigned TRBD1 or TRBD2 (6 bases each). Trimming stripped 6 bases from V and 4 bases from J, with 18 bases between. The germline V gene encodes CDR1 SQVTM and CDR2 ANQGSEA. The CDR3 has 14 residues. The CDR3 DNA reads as TGCAGCGTAGGCCCAGGGGAGGTAGGAGAGACCCAGTACTTC. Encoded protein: CSVGPGEVGETQYF.

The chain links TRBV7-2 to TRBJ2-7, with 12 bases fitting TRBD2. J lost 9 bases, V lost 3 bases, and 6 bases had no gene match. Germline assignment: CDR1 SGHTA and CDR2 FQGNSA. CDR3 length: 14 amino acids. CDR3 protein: CASSFSSGRAGQYF. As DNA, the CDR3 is TGTGCCAGCAGCTTTTCTAGCGGGAGGGCGGGGCAGTACTTC.

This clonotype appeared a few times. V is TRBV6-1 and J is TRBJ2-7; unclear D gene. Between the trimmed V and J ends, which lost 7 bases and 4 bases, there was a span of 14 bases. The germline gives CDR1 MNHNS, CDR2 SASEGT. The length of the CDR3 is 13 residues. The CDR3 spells CASMGSQSYEQYF. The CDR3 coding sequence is TGTGCCAGCATGGGATCCCAAAGTTACGAGCAGTACTTC.

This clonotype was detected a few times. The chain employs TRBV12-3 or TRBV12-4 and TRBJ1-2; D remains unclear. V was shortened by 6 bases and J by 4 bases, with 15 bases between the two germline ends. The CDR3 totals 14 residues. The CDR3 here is CASSSNGPTYGYTF. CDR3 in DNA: TGTGCCAGCAGCTCCAATGGACCAACCTATGGCTACACCTTC.

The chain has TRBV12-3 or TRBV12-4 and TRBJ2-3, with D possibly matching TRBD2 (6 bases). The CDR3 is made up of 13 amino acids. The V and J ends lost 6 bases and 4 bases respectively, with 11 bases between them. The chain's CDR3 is CASRLGTSDTQYF. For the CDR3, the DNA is TGTGCCAGCAGACTTGGGACTTCAGATACGCAGTATTTT.

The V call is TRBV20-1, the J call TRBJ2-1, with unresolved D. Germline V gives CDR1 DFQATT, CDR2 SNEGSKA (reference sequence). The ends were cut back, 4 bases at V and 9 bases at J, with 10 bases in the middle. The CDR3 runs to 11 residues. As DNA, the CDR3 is TGCAGTGCTAACGTAGCCCCTGAGCAGTTCTTC. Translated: CSANVAPEQFF.

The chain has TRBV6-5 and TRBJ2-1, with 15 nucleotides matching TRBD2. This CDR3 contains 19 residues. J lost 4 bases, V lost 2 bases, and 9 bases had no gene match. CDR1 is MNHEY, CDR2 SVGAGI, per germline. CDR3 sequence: CASSYASGGTSGRYNEQFF. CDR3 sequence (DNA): TGTGCCAGCAGTTACGCCTCCGGGGGGACTAGCGGGAGGTACAATGAGCAGTTCTTC.

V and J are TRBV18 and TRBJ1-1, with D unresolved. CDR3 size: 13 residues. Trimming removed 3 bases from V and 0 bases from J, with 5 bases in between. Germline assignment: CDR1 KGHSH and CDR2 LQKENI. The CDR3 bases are TGTGCCAGCTCACCTTTCATGAACACTGAAGCTTTCTTT. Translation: CASSPFMNTEAFF.

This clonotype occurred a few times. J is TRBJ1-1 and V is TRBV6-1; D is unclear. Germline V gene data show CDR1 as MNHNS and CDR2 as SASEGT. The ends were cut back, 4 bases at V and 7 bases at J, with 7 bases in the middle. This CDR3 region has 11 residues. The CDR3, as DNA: TGTGCCAGCAGTGTCATGGGTGAAGCTTTCTTT. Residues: CASSVMGEAFF.

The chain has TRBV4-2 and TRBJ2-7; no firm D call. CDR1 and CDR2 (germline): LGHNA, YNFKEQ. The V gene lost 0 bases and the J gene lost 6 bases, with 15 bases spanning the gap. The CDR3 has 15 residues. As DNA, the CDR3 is TGTGCCAGCAGCCAAGATATCAACCCCAGCCGCGAGCAGTACTTC. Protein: CASSQDINPSREQYF.

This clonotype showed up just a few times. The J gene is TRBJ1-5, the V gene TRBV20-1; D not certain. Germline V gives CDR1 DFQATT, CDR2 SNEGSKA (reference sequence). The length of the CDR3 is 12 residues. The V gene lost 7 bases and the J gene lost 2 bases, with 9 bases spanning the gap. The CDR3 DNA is TGCAGTGTTTCCTCCGGCAATCAGCCCCAGCATTTT. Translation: CSVSSGNQPQHF.

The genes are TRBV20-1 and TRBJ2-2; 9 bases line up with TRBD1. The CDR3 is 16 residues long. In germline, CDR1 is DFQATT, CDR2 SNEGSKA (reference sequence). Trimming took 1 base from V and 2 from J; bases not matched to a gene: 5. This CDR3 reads CSARGAGQGNTGELFF. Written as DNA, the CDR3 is TGCAGTGCTAGAGGGGCGGGACAGGGTAACACCGGGGAGCTGTTTTTT.

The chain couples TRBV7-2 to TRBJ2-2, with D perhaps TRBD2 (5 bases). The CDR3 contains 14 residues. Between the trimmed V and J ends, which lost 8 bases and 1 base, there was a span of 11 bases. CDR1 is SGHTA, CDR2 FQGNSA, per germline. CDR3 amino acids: CASGAVLNTGELFF. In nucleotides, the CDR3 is TGTGCCAGCGGAGCGGTCCTGAACACCGGGGAGCTGTTTTTT.

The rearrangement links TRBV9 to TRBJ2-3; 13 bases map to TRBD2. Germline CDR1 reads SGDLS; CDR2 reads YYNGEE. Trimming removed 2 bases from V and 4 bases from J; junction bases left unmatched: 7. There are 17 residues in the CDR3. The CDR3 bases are TGTGCCAGCAGCGTTTTTGGACTAGCGGGAGCCGCAGATACGCAGTATTTT. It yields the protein CASSVFGLAGAADTQYF.

CDR3 sequence (DNA): TGTGCCACCAGCTTCCACCGGGCTGACAATGAGCAGTTCTTC. Its translation is CATSFHRADNEQFF. The genes are TRBV15 and TRBJ2-1; no reliable D call. Germline CDR1 LNHNV, CDR2 YYDKDF (reference sequence). Trimming removed 5 bases from V and 5 bases from J, with 13 bases in between. There are 14 residues in the CDR3.

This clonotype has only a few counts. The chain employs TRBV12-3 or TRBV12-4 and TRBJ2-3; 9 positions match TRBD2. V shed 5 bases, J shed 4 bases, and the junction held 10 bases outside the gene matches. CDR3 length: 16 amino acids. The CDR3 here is CASSPEAAGGSDTQYF. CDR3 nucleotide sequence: TGTGCCAGCAGTCCCGAGGCCGCGGGAGGGTCAGATACGCAGTATTTT.

The CDR3 region is CASTLAGGLAKNIQYF. As DNA, the CDR3 is TGTGCCAGCACCCTAGCGGGAGGGTTAGCCAAAAACATTCAGTACTTC. The V gene is TRBV27, the J gene TRBJ2-4, with 12 bases that match TRBD2. V gave up 7 bases and J gave up 0 bases; unmatched junction bases: 4. The germline V gene has CDR1 MNHEY and CDR2 SMNVEV (reference sequence). This CDR3 has 16 amino acids.

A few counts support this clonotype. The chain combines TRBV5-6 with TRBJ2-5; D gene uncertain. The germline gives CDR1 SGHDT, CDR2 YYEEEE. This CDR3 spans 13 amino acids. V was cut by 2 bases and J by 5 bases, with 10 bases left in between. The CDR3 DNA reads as TGTGCCAGCAGCTTTGACCGTTTGGAGACCCAGTACTTC. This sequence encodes CASSFDRLETQYF.

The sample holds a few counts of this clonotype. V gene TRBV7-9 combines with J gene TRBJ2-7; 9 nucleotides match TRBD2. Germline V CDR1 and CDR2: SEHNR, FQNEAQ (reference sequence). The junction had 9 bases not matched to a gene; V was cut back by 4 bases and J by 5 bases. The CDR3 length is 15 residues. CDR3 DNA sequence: TGTGCCAGCAGCTCTGGTCTTGCGGGAGGGCACGAGCAGTACTTC. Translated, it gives CASSSGLAGGHEQYF.

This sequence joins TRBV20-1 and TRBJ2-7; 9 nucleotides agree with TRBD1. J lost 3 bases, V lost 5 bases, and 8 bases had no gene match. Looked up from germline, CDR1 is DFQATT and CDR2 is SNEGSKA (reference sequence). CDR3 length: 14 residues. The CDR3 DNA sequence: TGCAGTGCTCCTTGGGACAGGGAAAGCTACGAGCAGTACTTC. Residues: CSAPWDRESYEQYF.

The DNA of the CDR3 is TGCGCCAGCAGCTTGGAACAGATCTATGGCTACACCTTC. Amino acid sequence: CASSLEQIYGYTF. The chain links TRBV5-1 to TRBJ1-2; D call uncertain. Germline V gene sequence: CDR1 SGHRS, CDR2 YFSETQ. V was trimmed by 0 bases and J by 4 bases, leaving 7 bases between them. The CDR3 sequence is 13 residues long.

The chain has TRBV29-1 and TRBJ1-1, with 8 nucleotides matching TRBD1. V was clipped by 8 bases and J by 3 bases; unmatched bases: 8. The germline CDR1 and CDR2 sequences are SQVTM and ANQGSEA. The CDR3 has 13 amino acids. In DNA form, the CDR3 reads TGCAGCTTGACCACAGGGGGGGACACTGAAGCTTTCTTT. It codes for CSLTTGGDTEAFF. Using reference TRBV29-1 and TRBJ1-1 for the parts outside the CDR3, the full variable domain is SAVISQKPSRDICQRGTSLTIQCQVDSQVTMMFWYRQQPGQSLTLIATANQGSEATYESGFVIDKFPISRPNLTFSTLTVSNMSPEDSSIYLCSLTTGGDTEAFFGQGTRLTVV.

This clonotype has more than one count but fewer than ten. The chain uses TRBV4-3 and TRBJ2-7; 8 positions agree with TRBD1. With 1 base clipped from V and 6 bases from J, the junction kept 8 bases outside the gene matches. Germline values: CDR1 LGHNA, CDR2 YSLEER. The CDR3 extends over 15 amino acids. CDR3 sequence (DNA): TGCGCCAGCAGCCAAGGGGCAGGGGGCATGATCGAGCAGTACTTC. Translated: CASSQGAGGMIEQYF.

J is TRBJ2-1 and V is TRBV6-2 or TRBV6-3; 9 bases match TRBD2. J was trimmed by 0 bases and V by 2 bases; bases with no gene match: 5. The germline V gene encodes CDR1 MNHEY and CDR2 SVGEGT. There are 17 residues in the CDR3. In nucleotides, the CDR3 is TGTGCCAGCAGTTACCGCCGTAGCGGGAGCTCCTACAATGAGCAGTTCTTC. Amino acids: CASSYRRSGSSYNEQFF.

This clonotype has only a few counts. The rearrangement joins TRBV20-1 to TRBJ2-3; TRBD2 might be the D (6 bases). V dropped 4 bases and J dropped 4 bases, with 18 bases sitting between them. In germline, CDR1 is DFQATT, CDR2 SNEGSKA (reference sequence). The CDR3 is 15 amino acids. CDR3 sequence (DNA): TGCAGTGCTAAGGCTCCGGGACTTAGTGCAGATACGCAGTATTTT. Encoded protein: CSAKAPGLSADTQYF.

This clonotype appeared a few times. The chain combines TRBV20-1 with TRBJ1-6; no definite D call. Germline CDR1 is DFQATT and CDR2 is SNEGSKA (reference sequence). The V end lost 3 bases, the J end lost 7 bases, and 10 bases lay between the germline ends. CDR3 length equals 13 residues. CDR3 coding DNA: TGCAGTGCTAGGCCAGCGACGAATTCACCCCTCCACTTT. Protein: CSARPATNSPLHF.

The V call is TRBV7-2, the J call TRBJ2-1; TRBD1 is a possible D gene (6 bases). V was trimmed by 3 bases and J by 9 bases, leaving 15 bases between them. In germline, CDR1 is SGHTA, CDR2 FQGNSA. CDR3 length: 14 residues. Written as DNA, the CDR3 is TGTGCCAGCAGCTTCACCCTTCAGGGGAGTGAGCAGTTCTTC. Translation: CASSFTLQGSEQFF. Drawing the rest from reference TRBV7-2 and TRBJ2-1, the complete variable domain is GAGVSQSPSNKVTEKGKDVELRCDPISGHTALYWYRQSLGQGLEFLIYFQGNSAPDKSGLPSDRFSAERTGGSVSTLTIQRTQQEDSAVYLCASSFTLQGSEQFFGPGTRLTVL.

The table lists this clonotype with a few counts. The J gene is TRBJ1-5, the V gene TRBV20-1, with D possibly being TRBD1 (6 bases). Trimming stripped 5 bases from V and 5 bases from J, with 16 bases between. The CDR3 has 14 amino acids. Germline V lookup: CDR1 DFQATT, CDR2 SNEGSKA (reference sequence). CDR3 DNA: TGCAGTGCTCAGAAGGCGTCAGGGGATCAGCCCCAGCATTTT. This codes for CSAQKASGDQPQHF.

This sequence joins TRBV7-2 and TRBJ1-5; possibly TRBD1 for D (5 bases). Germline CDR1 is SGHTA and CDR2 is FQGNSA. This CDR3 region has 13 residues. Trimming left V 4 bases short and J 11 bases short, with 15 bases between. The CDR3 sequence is CASSSGTLLAQHF. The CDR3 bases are TGTGCCAGCAGCTCAGGGACCCTATTAGCCCAGCATTTT.

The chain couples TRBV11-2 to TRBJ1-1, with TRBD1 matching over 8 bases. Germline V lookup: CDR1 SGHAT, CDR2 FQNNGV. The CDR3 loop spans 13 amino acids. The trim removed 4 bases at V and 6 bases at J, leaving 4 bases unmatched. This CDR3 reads CASSWTGTAEAFF. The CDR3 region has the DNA TGTGCCAGCAGCTGGACAGGGACGGCTGAAGCTTTCTTT.